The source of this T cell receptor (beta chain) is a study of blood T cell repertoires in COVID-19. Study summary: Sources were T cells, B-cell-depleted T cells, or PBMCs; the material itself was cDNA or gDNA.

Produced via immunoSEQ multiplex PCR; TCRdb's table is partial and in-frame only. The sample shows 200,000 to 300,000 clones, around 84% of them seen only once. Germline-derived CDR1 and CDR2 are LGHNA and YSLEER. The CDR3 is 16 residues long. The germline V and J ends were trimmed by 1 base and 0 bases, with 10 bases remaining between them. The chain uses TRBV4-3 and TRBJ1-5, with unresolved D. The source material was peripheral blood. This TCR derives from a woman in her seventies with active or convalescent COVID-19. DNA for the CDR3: TGCGCCAGCAGCCAAGTGGGAGGTAATAGCAATCAGCCCCAGCATTTT. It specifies CASSQVGGNSNQPQHF.